The source of this T cell receptor beta chain is a study of CD8 T cells in Susac syndrome. The RNA input was roughly 0.45 to 1 ug, and it was reverse transcribed with random hexamers. TCRdb reprocessed the immunoSEQ multiplex PCR reads via MiXCR and lists one record per CDR3 protein. This table has some 180,000 distinct CDR3 sequences, roughly 92% appearing once. Germline V gene data show CDR1 as SGHTA and CDR2 as FQGNSA. Deletions cut 2 bases from V and 6 bases from J, with 8 bases between. CDR3 length: 14 residues. Sequencing used CD4+ T cells from PBMCs. The rearrangement links TRBV7-2 to TRBJ1-6; the D is unclear. This sequence was found in a human donor in good health. The CDR3 DNA follows: TGTGCCAGCAGCTTAATGTGGGGTAATTCACCCCTCCACTTT. This gives the protein CASSLMWGNSPLHF.